A selection of T cell receptor beta chains follows, all from one sample in a study of T cells in Graves' hyperthyroidism and ophthalmopathy. TCRdb redid the calling of the multiplex PCR reads with MiXCR, one entry per CDR3 protein. The sample holds 600,000 or so distinct CDR3 sequences, 14% seen once. Material: blood. The receptors stem from a young woman with Graves' ophthalmopathy. CDR3s include the opening cysteine and the closing phenylalanine or tryptophan. The order of the fields is D gene, clone size, J gene, V gene, CDR3 protein, CDR3 DNA. The D gene is left open where the match is weak. For some rows the clone size is stated as once, few or many, or as a class when expanded; others skip it.

TRBD1,.,TRBJ2-7,TRBV7-8,CASSLAWDSTYEQYF,TGTGCCAGCAGCTTAGCGTGGGACAGTACCTACGAGCAGTACTTC
.,.,TRBJ2-1,TRBV2,CASRDLQGPRDNEQFF,TGTGCCAGCAGGGACCTCCAAGGACCCCGGGACAATGAGCAGTTCTTC
.,few,TRBJ1-5,TRBV19,CASSQANSNQPQHF,TGTGCCAGCTCTCAGGCGAATAGCAATCAGCCCCAGCATTTT
.,.,TRBJ2-7,TRBV2,CAGSDPYEQYF,TGTGCCGGCAGTGATCCCTACGAGCAGTACTTC
.,many,TRBJ2-7,TRBV20-1,CSASRQDYEQYF,TGCAGTGCTAGTCGGCAGGACTACGAGCAGTACTTC
TRBD1,few,TRBJ1-4,TRBV9,CASSAQGDGEKLFF,TGTGCCAGCAGCGCCCAGGGGGACGGTGAAAAACTGTTTTTT
.,many,TRBJ2-3,TRBV12-3/TRBV12-4,CASSLYGGAEDTQYF,TGTGCCAGCAGTTTATATGGGGGAGCCGAAGATACGCAGTATTTT
TRBD1,few,TRBJ1-1,TRBV5-1,CASTPTGGGYTEAFF,TGCGCCAGCACCCCGACAGGGGGTGGGTACACTGAAGCTTTCTTT
.,many,TRBJ2-3,TRBV12-3/TRBV12-4,CASSSEGRTDTQYF,TGTGCCAGCAGTTCAGAGGGCCGCACAGATACGCAGTATTTT
.,many,TRBJ1-1,TRBV12-3/TRBV12-4,CASSTSITQNTEAFF,TGTGCCAGCAGCACCTCGATTACGCAGAACACTGAAGCTTTCTTT
TRBD2,.,TRBJ2-1,TRBV5-1,CASSLASGGTYEQFF,TGCGCCAGCAGCTTGGCTAGCGGGGGTACATATGAGCAGTTCTTC
.,once,TRBJ1-1,TRBV20-1,CSARDRIGQNTEAFF,TGCAGTGCTAGAGATCGGATCGGCCAGAACACTGAAGCTTTCTTT
.,many,TRBJ2-5,TRBV7-2,CASSSGIPGAETQYF,TGTGCCAGCAGCTCGGGGATCCCCGGTGCGGAGACCCAGTACTTC
TRBD2,many,TRBJ2-1,TRBV11-2,CASSLGGLAGGEGQFF,TGTGCCAGCAGCCTAGGGGGACTAGCGGGAGGCGAGGGGCAGTTCTTC
.,many,TRBJ2-3,TRBV11-3,CASSLVGADTQYF,TGTGCCAGCAGCTTAGTGGGAGCAGATACGCAGTATTTT
.,many,TRBJ1-2,TRBV20-1,CSARGLPGVGGYTF,TGCAGTGCTAGAGGGCTCCCGGGGGTGGGGGGCTACACCTTC
.,many,TRBJ2-7,TRBV6-1,CASSRLVRSSYEQYF,TGTGCCAGCAGTCGACTAGTAAGAAGCTCCTACGAGCAGTACTTC
TRBD2,.,TRBJ2-7,TRBV24-1,CATSGSGRAGEQYF,TGTGCCACCAGTGGAAGCGGGAGGGCCGGTGAGCAGTACTTC
.,few,TRBJ1-4,TRBV27,CASSFEQNSEKLFF,TGTGCCAGCAGTTTCGAACAAAACAGTGAAAAACTGTTTTTT
.,.,TRBJ2-3,TRBV28,CASSLFSKGVLGGTQYF,TGTGCCAGCAGTTTATTCTCCAAGGGAGTCCTGGGGGGTACGCAGTATTTT
.,.,TRBJ1-2,TRBV29-1,CSVGRATGRYGYTF,TGCAGCGTTGGAAGGGCCACAGGCCGCTATGGCTACACCTTC
.,.,TRBJ1-6,TRBV6-2/TRBV6-3,CASSGWERHNSPLHF,TGTGCCAGCAGTGGTTGGGAGAGGCACAATTCACCCCTCCACTTT
.,.,TRBJ1-4,TRBV25-1,CASSEGRVEKLFF,TGTGCCAGCAGTGAAGGGCGGGTTGAAAAACTGTTTTTT
TRBD1,many,TRBJ1-1,TRBV7-3,CASSWRQGDTEAFF,TGTGCCAGCAGCTGGCGACAGGGCGACACTGAAGCTTTCTTT
TRBD2,many,TRBJ2-1,TRBV11-3,CASSAPGLLNEQFF,TGTGCCAGCAGCGCTCCGGGACTACTTAATGAGCAGTTCTTC